Listed below are T cell receptor beta chains from one sample, sequenced in a study of graft-versus-host responses after intestinal transplantation. No antigen is known for these receptors. TCRdb keeps only in-frame clones here, not all; method: immunoSEQ multiplex PCR. The sample holds roughly 90,000 clones, 90% to 95% seen once. The material was unstimulated CD8+ T cells sorted from spleen or lymph node cells, obtained before intestinal transplant. These TCRs come from a human donor who received an intestinal transplant. The CDR3 runs from the conserved cysteine through the conserved F or W. D genes are given only for firm matches. Clone size is not always given. Where it is, it says once, few, many or a class for expanded clones.

J gene: TRBJ2-3; V gene: TRBV5-1; clone size: NA; D gene: NA; CDR3 DNA: TGCGCCAGCAGCTTGGCTCATAGTCCCGGATCCTCTAGCACAGATACGCAGTATTTT; CDR3 protein: CASSLAHSPGSSSTDTQYF
J gene: TRBJ2-2; V gene: TRBV7-9; clone size: NA; D gene: NA; CDR3 DNA: TGTGCCAGCAGCTTAATGGTTGCCGGGGAGCTGTTTTTT; CDR3 protein: CASSLMVAGELFF
J gene: TRBJ2-1; V gene: TRBV27; clone size: once; D gene: NA; CDR3 DNA: TGTGCCAGCGGTCTCTCAGGGTACAATGAGCAGTTCTTC; CDR3 protein: CASGLSGYNEQFF
J gene: TRBJ1-2; V gene: TRBV6-1; clone size: NA; D gene: NA; CDR3 DNA: TGTGCCAGCGGGGGAGGGGGAGGTTATGGCTACACCTTC; CDR3 protein: CASGGGGGYGYTF
J gene: TRBJ1-2; V gene: TRBV27; clone size: NA; D gene: TRBD1; CDR3 DNA: TGTGCCAGCAGTTTCTCGGGACAGGTCTATGGCTACACCTTC; CDR3 protein: CASSFSGQVYGYTF
J gene: TRBJ2-4; V gene: TRBV19; clone size: once; D gene: TRBD2; CDR3 DNA: TGTGCCAGTAGTATAGTAGGACTAGCGGGAGGGCCTGACAAAAACATTCAGTACTTC; CDR3 protein: CASSIVGLAGGPDKNIQYF
J gene: TRBJ2-7; V gene: TRBV27; clone size: NA; D gene: NA; CDR3 DNA: TGTGCCAGCAGTTCCCCGATGCCCTACGAGCAGTACTTC; CDR3 protein: CASSSPMPYEQYF
J gene: TRBJ1-5; V gene: TRBV27; clone size: once; D gene: NA; CDR3 DNA: TGTGCCAGCAGACCCGGGACGGGGGAGTTGAGCAATCAGCCCCAGCATTTT; CDR3 protein: CASRPGTGELSNQPQHF
J gene: TRBJ2-1; V gene: TRBV28; clone size: NA; D gene: NA; CDR3 DNA: TGTGCCAGCAGTCGCATGCAGGGGTCTGAGCAGTTCTTC; CDR3 protein: CASSRMQGSEQFF
J gene: TRBJ2-5; V gene: TRBV5-4; clone size: NA; D gene: NA; CDR3 DNA: TGTGCCAGCAGCCCGGGCACCGCAAGGGCCCAGTACTTC; CDR3 protein: CASSPGTARAQYF
J gene: TRBJ1-6; V gene: TRBV5-1; clone size: NA; D gene: NA; CDR3 DNA: TGCGCCAGCAGCCCGGTTGGGGGCGACTATAATTCACCCCTCCACTTT; CDR3 protein: CASSPVGGDYNSPLHF
J gene: TRBJ2-7; V gene: TRBV7-3; clone size: NA; D gene: NA; CDR3 DNA: TGTGCCAGCAGCCCCGATGGGGAAGCATACGAGCAGTACTTC; CDR3 protein: CASSPDGEAYEQYF
J gene: TRBJ2-5; V gene: TRBV15; clone size: NA; D gene: TRBD1; CDR3 DNA: TGTGCCACCAGCAGAGTCCAGCCGGGACAGGCGGAGACCCAGTACTTC; CDR3 protein: CATSRVQPGQAETQYF
J gene: TRBJ2-5; V gene: TRBV9; clone size: NA; D gene: TRBD1; CDR3 DNA: TGTGCCAGCAGCGCCCCAGGGGGCGCGGGTGAAGAGACCCAGTACTTC; CDR3 protein: CASSAPGGAGEETQYF
J gene: TRBJ2-1; V gene: TRBV4-1; clone size: NA; D gene: TRBD2; CDR3 DNA: TGCGCCAGCAGCCACTCCCGTTTTTTAGCGGGGGGCACCTACAATGAGCAGTTCTTC; CDR3 protein: CASSHSRFLAGGTYNEQFF
J gene: TRBJ1-2; V gene: TRBV5-6; clone size: NA; D gene: NA; CDR3 DNA: TGTGCCAGCAGCTTGGCCGGGGGCCTCTATGGCTACACCTTC; CDR3 protein: CASSLAGGLYGYTF
J gene: TRBJ2-1; V gene: TRBV27; clone size: NA; D gene: NA; CDR3 DNA: TGTGCCAGCAGTATTCTTGGTGGGGCGTTGGACAATGAGCAGTTCTTC; CDR3 protein: CASSILGGALDNEQFF
J gene: TRBJ2-7; V gene: TRBV7-9; clone size: NA; D gene: NA; CDR3 DNA: TGTGCCAGCAGCGGAGACCTCGCGGGGACCTCCTACGAGCAGTACTTC; CDR3 protein: CASSGDLAGTSYEQYF
J gene: TRBJ1-4; V gene: TRBV5-5; clone size: few; D gene: NA; CDR3 DNA: TGTGCCAGCAGCTTGGCCGGGAAACTGTTTTTT; CDR3 protein: CASSLAGKLFF
J gene: TRBJ1-5; V gene: TRBV6-1; clone size: NA; D gene: NA; CDR3 DNA: TGTGCCAGCAGTTCTAGGGGGAATCAGCCCCAGCATTTT; CDR3 protein: CASSSRGNQPQHF
J gene: TRBJ1-4; V gene: TRBV28; clone size: NA; D gene: TRBD1; CDR3 DNA: TGTGCCAGCAGTCTCATCGGGACAGGGTACAGGGGAGAAAAACTGTTTTTT; CDR3 protein: CASSLIGTGYRGEKLFF
J gene: TRBJ2-5; V gene: TRBV15; clone size: NA; D gene: TRBD2; CDR3 DNA: TGTGCCACCAGGGCAAATCCTAGCGGGGAGACCCAGTACTTC; CDR3 protein: CATRANPSGETQYF
J gene: TRBJ2-1; V gene: TRBV6-5; clone size: NA; D gene: NA; CDR3 DNA: TGTGCCAGCAGTTACGGTTTTAGCAATGAGCAGTTCTTC; CDR3 protein: CASSYGFSNEQFF
J gene: TRBJ2-3; V gene: TRBV27; clone size: NA; D gene: TRBD2; CDR3 DNA: TGTGCCAGCAGGGATCCGGGACTAGCGGGGGCCGGTCCAGATACGCAGTATTTT; CDR3 protein: CASRDPGLAGAGPDTQYF
J gene: TRBJ2-7; V gene: TRBV30; clone size: NA; D gene: TRBD2; CDR3 DNA: TGTGCCTGGAGTCTAGCGGGAGCTTGGTATGAGCAGTACTTC; CDR3 protein: CAWSLAGAWYEQYF
J gene: TRBJ2-3; V gene: TRBV18; clone size: NA; D gene: TRBD1; CDR3 DNA: TGTGCCAGCTCACAAAGAGGACAGGAGTGGAGCACAGATACGCAGTATTTT; CDR3 protein: CASSQRGQEWSTDTQYF
J gene: TRBJ2-1; V gene: TRBV5-4; clone size: NA; D gene: TRBD2; CDR3 DNA: TGTGCCAGCAGCTTGGAGCTAGCGGGAGACAATGAGCAGTTCTTC; CDR3 protein: CASSLELAGDNEQFF
J gene: TRBJ2-7; V gene: TRBV11-2; clone size: NA; D gene: TRBD2; CDR3 DNA: TGTGCCACTCTCACCGGGACTAGCCCTTCCGAGCAGTACTTC; CDR3 protein: CATLTGTSPSEQYF
J gene: TRBJ2-5; V gene: TRBV15; clone size: NA; D gene: NA; CDR3 DNA: TGTGCCACCAGCAGACACGAGGACAGTAGAGGGACCCAGTACTTC; CDR3 protein: CATSRHEDSRGTQYF
J gene: TRBJ1-3; V gene: TRBV6-1; clone size: NA; D gene: TRBD1; CDR3 DNA: TGTGCCAGCAGTGAAAAGACAGGGGGAGGTGGAAACACCATATATTTT; CDR3 protein: CASSEKTGGGGNTIYF
J gene: TRBJ2-4; V gene: TRBV5-1; clone size: NA; D gene: NA; CDR3 DNA: TGCGCCAGCAGCCCCTTGCCGACCCCAAACATTCAGTACTTC; CDR3 protein: CASSPLPTPNIQYF
J gene: TRBJ2-1; V gene: TRBV27; clone size: NA; D gene: TRBD2; CDR3 DNA: TGTGCCAGCAGTTCCCTGCACGCGGGGGGCATATACAATGAGCAGTTCTTC; CDR3 protein: CASSSLHAGGIYNEQFF
J gene: TRBJ2-1; V gene: TRBV2; clone size: NA; D gene: TRBD1; CDR3 DNA: TGTGCCAACAAGGGACAGGGGGAAAATGAGCAGTTCTTC; CDR3 protein: CANKGQGENEQFF
J gene: TRBJ1-6; V gene: TRBV19; clone size: NA; D gene: TRBD1; CDR3 DNA: TGTGCCAGTAGTATAGAAGACGGGACAGGGGATTCACCCCTCCACTTT; CDR3 protein: CASSIEDGTGDSPLHF
J gene: TRBJ2-5; V gene: TRBV2; clone size: NA; D gene: NA; CDR3 DNA: TGTGCCAGCATGGGATTCCAAGAGACCCAGTACTTC; CDR3 protein: CASMGFQETQYF
J gene: TRBJ1-2; V gene: TRBV12-2; clone size: NA; D gene: NA; CDR3 DNA: TGTGCAAGTCGCTTAGCTTCCTGGGGGCCGCGACCTCCAAACTATGGCTACACCTTC; CDR3 protein: CASRLASWGPRPPNYGYTF
J gene: TRBJ1-2; V gene: TRBV9; clone size: once; D gene: TRBD1; CDR3 DNA: TGTGCCAGCAGCACAGGGGAGGGGTTCTATGGCTACACCTTC; CDR3 protein: CASSTGEGFYGYTF
J gene: TRBJ1-5; V gene: TRBV7-9; clone size: NA; D gene: NA; CDR3 DNA: TGTGCCCAATATCGAGGGCCGACTGCGACTTTCTGGGAGCAGCCCCAGCATTTT; CDR3 protein: CAQYRGPTATFWEQPQHF
J gene: TRBJ1-2; V gene: TRBV10-3; clone size: NA; D gene: TRBD1; CDR3 DNA: TGTGCCATCGCGGGGGGGCAGGGGACAGACGTCCCGATGGATGGCTACACCTTC; CDR3 protein: CAIAGGQGTDVPMDGYTF
J gene: TRBJ2-3; V gene: TRBV7-9; clone size: NA; D gene: NA; CDR3 DNA: TGTGCCAGCAGCTTAACCCGGACAGCGACGGGGACAGATACGCAGTATTTT; CDR3 protein: CASSLTRTATGTDTQYF
J gene: TRBJ2-1; V gene: TRBV27; clone size: once; D gene: NA; CDR3 DNA: TGTGCCAGCAGTCAAACCGTCCCCATCTACAATGAGCAGTTCTTC; CDR3 protein: CASSQTVPIYNEQFF
J gene: TRBJ1-6; V gene: TRBV5-6; clone size: NA; D gene: NA; CDR3 DNA: TGTGCCAGCAGCTTCGGGGATTCACCCCTCCACTTT; CDR3 protein: CASSFGDSPLHF
J gene: TRBJ2-7; V gene: TRBV10-2; clone size: NA; D gene: NA; CDR3 DNA: TGCGCCAGCAGTTTTGACAACTCCTACGAGCAGTACTTC; CDR3 protein: CASSFDNSYEQYF
J gene: TRBJ1-1; V gene: TRBV6-5; clone size: NA; D gene: NA; CDR3 DNA: TGTGCCAGCAGTTACTCGGGAGGGAACACTGAAGCTTTCTTT; CDR3 protein: CASSYSGGNTEAFF
J gene: TRBJ2-2; V gene: TRBV28; clone size: NA; D gene: TRBD1; CDR3 DNA: TGTGCCAGCCACCCGGGACAGGGGTTGAGCACCGGGGAGCTGTTTTTT; CDR3 protein: CASHPGQGLSTGELFF
J gene: TRBJ2-7; V gene: TRBV6-5; clone size: NA; D gene: TRBD1; CDR3 DNA: TGTGCCAGCAGTACGCGGGACAGGGGGCAAGGCGAGCAGTACTTC; CDR3 protein: CASSTRDRGQGEQYF
J gene: TRBJ2-2; V gene: TRBV7-3; clone size: NA; D gene: NA; CDR3 DNA: TGTGCCAGCAGCTTATATGGCGGGGAGCTGTTTTTT; CDR3 protein: CASSLYGGELFF
J gene: TRBJ2-3; V gene: TRBV7-9; clone size: NA; D gene: TRBD2; CDR3 DNA: TGTGCCAGCAGCCAGCCCGGGACTAGCGGCACAGATACGCAGTATTTT; CDR3 protein: CASSQPGTSGTDTQYF
J gene: TRBJ1-3; V gene: TRBV21-1; clone size: NA; D gene: NA; CDR3 DNA: TGTGCCAGCAGCAAAACGTATAAAACCGGGACAGGGCCCCGATGGGGTGGCACCATATATTTT; CDR3 protein: CASSKTYKTGTGPRWGGTIYF